The source of this TCR beta chain is a study of T cells in Graves' hyperthyroidism and ophthalmopathy. The investigators amplified TCR beta CDR3 regions from RNA transcripts. The TCR CDR3 was amplified in a first-round RT-PCR using the HTBI primer set. TCRdb analysed the multiplex PCR reads with MiXCR anew, one entry per CDR3 protein. In the table there are roughly 500,000 distinct CDR3 sequences, 46% of which are singletons. Looked up from germline, CDR1 is SGDLS and CDR2 is YYNGEE. The V end lost 0 bases, the J end lost 4 bases, and 13 bases lay between the germline ends. The CDR3 spans 15 residues. This clonotype was recorded at least ten times.

This clonotype was sampled from an adult woman with Graves' disease, either hyperthyroidism or ophthalmopathy (not recorded which). The J gene is TRBJ1-1, the V gene TRBV9; D possibly corresponds to TRBD1 (6 bases). The sample taken for sequencing was peripheral blood or thyroid tissue (not recorded which). This CDR3 reads CASSVGPGEGTEAFF. Here the CDR3 DNA reads TGTGCCAGCAGCGTAGGCCCAGGGGAGGGCACTGAAGCTTTCTTT.